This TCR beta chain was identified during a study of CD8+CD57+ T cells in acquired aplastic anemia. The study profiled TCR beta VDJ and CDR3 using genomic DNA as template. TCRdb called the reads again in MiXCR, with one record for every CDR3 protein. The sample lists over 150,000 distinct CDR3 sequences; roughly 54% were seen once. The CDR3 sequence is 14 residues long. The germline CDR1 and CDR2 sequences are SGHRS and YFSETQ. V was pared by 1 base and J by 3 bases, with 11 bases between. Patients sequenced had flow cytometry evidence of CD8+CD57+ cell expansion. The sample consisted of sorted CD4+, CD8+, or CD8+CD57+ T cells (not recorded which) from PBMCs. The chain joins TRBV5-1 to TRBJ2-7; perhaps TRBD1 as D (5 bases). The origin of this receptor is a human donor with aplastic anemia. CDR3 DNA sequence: TGCGCCAGCAGCTTGTCGGCCCAGGGCTACGAGCAGTACTTC. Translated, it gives CASSLSAQGYEQYF. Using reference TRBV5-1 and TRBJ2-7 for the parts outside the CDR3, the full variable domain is KAGVTQTPRYLIKTRGQQVTLSCSPISGHRSVSWYQQTPGQGLQFLFEYFSETQRNKGNFPGRFSGRQFSNSRSEMNVSTLELGDSALYLCASSLSAQGYEQYFGPGTRLTVT.